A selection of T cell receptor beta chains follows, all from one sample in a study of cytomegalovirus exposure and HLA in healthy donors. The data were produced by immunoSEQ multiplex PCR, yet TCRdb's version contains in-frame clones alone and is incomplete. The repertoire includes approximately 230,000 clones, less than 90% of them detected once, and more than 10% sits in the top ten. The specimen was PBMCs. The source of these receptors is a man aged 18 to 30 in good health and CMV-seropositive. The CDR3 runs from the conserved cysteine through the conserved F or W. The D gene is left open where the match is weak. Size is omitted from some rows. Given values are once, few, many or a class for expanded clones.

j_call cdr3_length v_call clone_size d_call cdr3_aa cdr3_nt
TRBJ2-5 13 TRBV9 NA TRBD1 CASSEQGPETQYF TGTGCCAGCAGCGAACAGGGGCCAGAGACCCAGTACTTC
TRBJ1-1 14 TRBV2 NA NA CASSEGGFGELAFF TGTGCCAGCAGTGAAGGGGGCTTCGGGGAATTGGCTTTCTTT
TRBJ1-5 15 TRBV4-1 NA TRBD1 CASSPRDRSNQPQHF TGCGCCAGCAGCCCCCGGGACAGGAGCAATCAGCCCCAGCATTTT
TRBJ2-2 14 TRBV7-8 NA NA CASSLGRVTGELFF TGTGCCAGCAGCTTAGGCCGGGTCACCGGGGAGCTGTTTTTT
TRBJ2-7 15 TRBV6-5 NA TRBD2 CASSYSASGAYEQYF TGTGCCAGCAGTTACTCGGCTAGCGGCGCCTACGAGCAGTACTTC
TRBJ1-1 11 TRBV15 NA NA CATSRSTKAFF TGTGCCACCAGCAGATCTACTAAAGCTTTCTTT
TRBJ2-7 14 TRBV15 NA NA CATSRGVLGYEQYF TGTGCCACCAGCAGAGGGGTGTTAGGCTACGAGCAGTACTTC
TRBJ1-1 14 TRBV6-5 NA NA CASSYGGLYTEAFF TGTGCCAGCAGTTACGGAGGGCTATACACTGAAGCTTTCTTT
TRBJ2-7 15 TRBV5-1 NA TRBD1 CASSLSTGGTYEQYF TGCGCCAGCAGCTTGTCAACAGGGGGGACCTACGAGCAGTACTTC
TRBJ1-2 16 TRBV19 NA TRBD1 CASSPPRGGANYGYTF TGTGCCAGTAGTCCCCCCAGGGGGGGGGCGAACTATGGCTACACCTTC
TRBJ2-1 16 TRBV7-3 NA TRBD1 CASSLTRTGSYNEQFF TGTGCCAGCAGCTTAACCCGGACAGGGAGCTACAATGAGCAGTTCTTC
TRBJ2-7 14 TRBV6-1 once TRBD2 CASSEVAGLYEQYF TGTGCCAGCAGTGAAGTAGCGGGATTATACGAGCAGTACTTC
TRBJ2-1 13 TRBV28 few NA CASSYDRYNEQFF TGTGCCAGCAGTTACGACCGATACAATGAGCAGTTCTTC
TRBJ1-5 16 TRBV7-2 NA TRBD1 CASSLTQGDGNQPQHF TGTGCCAGCAGCCTCACACAGGGGGACGGCAATCAGCCCCAGCATTTT
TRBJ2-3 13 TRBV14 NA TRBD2 CASSQGTSLSQYF TGTGCCAGCAGCCAAGGGACTAGCTTGTCGCAGTATTTT
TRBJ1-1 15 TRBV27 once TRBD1 CASNRDRGVNTEAFF TGTGCCAGCAACCGGGACAGGGGGGTTAACACTGAAGCTTTCTTT
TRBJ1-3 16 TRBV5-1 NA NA CASSLERFSSGNTIYF TGCGCCAGCAGCTTGGAACGGTTTTCCTCTGGAAACACCATATATTTT
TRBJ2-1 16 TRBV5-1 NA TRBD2 CASSIWTSGTYNEQFF TGCGCCAGCAGCATCTGGACTAGCGGAACCTACAATGAGCAGTTCTTC
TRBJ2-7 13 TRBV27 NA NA CASSPQGRIGQYF TGTGCCAGCAGTCCCCAGGGGAGAATAGGGCAGTACTTC
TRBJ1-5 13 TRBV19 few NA CASGPRSNQPQHF TGTGCCAGTGGTCCGCGTAGCAATCAGCCCCAGCATTTT
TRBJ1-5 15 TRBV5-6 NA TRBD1 CASSWGTGSNQPQHF TGTGCCAGCAGCTGGGGGACAGGGAGCAATCAGCCCCAGCATTTT
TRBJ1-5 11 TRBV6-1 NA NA CASSERGPQHF TGTGCCAGCAGTGAACGGGGCCCCCAGCATTTT